This TCR beta chain emerged from a study of shared clonotypes between healthy human individuals. Study-wide points: Generation of non-shared clonotypes was less probable than generation of clonotypes shared by all four donors. Generally, naive subsets came out with larger estimated richness than memory subsets.

CD45RO-negative cells were positively selected for CCR7, leaving out terminally differentiated effector memory CD45RA+ cells. Donors, healthy HIV-negative adults, lacked recent acute infections or vaccinations. Trimming took 5 bases from V and 4 from J; bases not matched to a gene: 11. Germline-derived CDR1 and CDR2 are SGHTA and FQGNSA. CDR3 length: 18 residues. Comments on this clone: Its matching antigen is unknown.

Deep-level assay runs were performed. Some clones are missing from TCRdb's copy, which holds only in-frame ones; the method was immunoSEQ multiplex PCR. The table shows about 2.1 million clones, with roughly 93% occurring only once. The chain uses TRBV7-2 and TRBJ2-2; the match to TRBD2 covers 12 bases. The sequence was collected from a man aged 18 to 30 in good health. Some clones in this sample may be carry-over from other donors' samples. Sequencing was done on a sample of naive CD8+ T cells from PBMCs. In nucleotides, the CDR3 is TGTGCCAGCAGCCCCGGGCTAGCGGGAGGGCCCGGCACCGGGGAGCTGTTTTTT. This translates into CASSPGLAGGPGTGELFF.